The 10 T cell receptor beta chains below were found in one sample sequenced in a study of T cell responses to AZD1222 COVID-19 vaccine. Only in-frame clones appear in the TCRdb table, and some are missing; sequencing was by immunoSEQ multiplex PCR. The data contain 90,000 to 110,000 clones, about 89% of them seen just once; the ten biggest clones take up around 4.5%. The starting material was peripheral blood, obtained 28 days after the second AZD1222 dose. These TCRs come from an adult who received the AZD1222 COVID-19 vaccine.

The V gene is TRBV3-1 (or the pseudogene TRBV3-2), the J gene TRBJ2-4; 15 nucleotides match TRBD2. There are 17 residues in the CDR3. Looked up from germline, CDR1 is LGHDT and CDR2 is YNNKEL (reference sequence). J lost 3 bases, V lost 4 bases, and 4 bases had no gene match. The CDR3 DNA reads TGTGCCAGCAGCCCCTGGACTAGCGGGAGGGACAAAAACATTCAGTACTTC. Residues: CASSPWTSGRDKNIQYF.

The count of this clone is one. V gene TRBV11-2 combines with J gene TRBJ2-3, with a possible D match to TRBD2 (5 bases). CDR3 size: 15 residues. CDR1 is SGHAT and CDR2 is FQNNGV in the germline V gene. The V and J ends lost 5 bases and 3 bases respectively, with 15 bases between them. As DNA, the CDR3 is TGTGCCAGCAGCCCTACGAAGTCGGGGACAGATACGCAGTATTTT. Protein product: CASSPTKSGTDTQYF.

The rearrangement links TRBV13 to TRBJ1-3; D is undetermined. Trimming left V 1 base short and J 5 bases short, with 3 bases between. Per germline, CDR1 PRHDT and CDR2 FYEKMQ (reference sequence). The CDR3 extends over 12 amino acids. The DNA for the CDR3 is TGTGCCAGCAGCTTAGAACGAAACACCATATATTTT. Protein sequence: CASSLERNTIYF.

This chain joins TRBV7-2 and TRBJ2-1; TRBD1 matches 8 bases. Germline V CDR1 and CDR2: SGHTA, FQGNSA. V dropped 6 bases and J dropped 2; count of bases not matched to a gene: 6. The CDR3 is 15 residues long. As DNA, the CDR3 is TGTGCCAGCAGGTACCGGGACAGGACCTACAATGAGCAGTTCTTC. It yields the protein CASRYRDRTYNEQFF.

The V gene is TRBV27, the J gene TRBJ1-1; D perhaps matches TRBD1 (6 bases). The V end was cut by 3 bases, the J end by 3 bases, with 8 bases between. CDR1 is MNHEY, CDR2 SMNVEV, per germline (reference sequence). The CDR3 totals 13 residues. In DNA, the CDR3 is TGTGCCAGCAGTTTCGGACAGTACACTGAAGCTTTCTTT. Its protein product is CASSFGQYTEAFF.

The chain employs TRBV6-2 or TRBV6-3 and TRBJ2-5; no clear D. Deletions cut 5 bases from V and 2 bases from J, with 12 bases between. The CDR3 loop spans 14 amino acids. CDR1 is MNHEY, CDR2 SVGEGT, per germline. The CDR3 loop reads CASSGTGVQETQYF. The CDR3 nucleotides are TGTGCCAGCAGTGGCACTGGAGTACAAGAGACCCAGTACTTC.

The gene calls are TRBV5-1 and TRBJ1-1; D unclear. The V gene's germline CDR1 is SGHRS and CDR2 YFSETQ. The V end lost 0 bases, the J end lost 4 bases, and 16 bases lay between the germline ends. This CDR3 region has 16 residues. The CDR3 is CASSLGWDKLGTEAFF. CDR3 in DNA: TGCGCCAGCAGCTTGGGTTGGGATAAATTGGGCACTGAAGCTTTCTTT.

This rearrangement joins TRBV28 to TRBJ1-2; 9 nucleotides align to TRBD1. CDR1 is MDHEN, CDR2 SYDVKM, per germline. The junction had 6 bases not matched to a gene; V was cut back by 3 bases and J by 4 bases. The CDR3 totals 15 residues. CDR3: CASSFLGTGIYGYTF. The CDR3 nucleotides are TGTGCCAGCAGTTTCCTCGGGACAGGGATCTATGGCTACACCTTC.

Written as DNA, the CDR3 is TGCGCCAGCAGTGAGTCTAGGACTAGCGGGTCATGGGCCAAAAACATTCAGTACTTC. Amino acid sequence: CASSESRTSGSWAKNIQYF. V is TRBV10-1 and J is TRBJ2-4, with TRBD2 matching over 11 bases. The CDR3 has 19 residues. Losses at the gene ends were 0 bases for V and 1 base for J; bases not matched to a gene: 8. CDR1 WNHNN and CDR2 SYGVQD come from the germline V gene (reference sequence).

The chain links TRBV11-1 to TRBJ2-7; unclear D gene. V gave up 4 bases and J gave up 3 bases, with 4 bases separating them. The CDR3 sequence is 11 residues long. Germline CDR1 reads SGHAT; CDR2 reads FQDESV (reference sequence). In DNA form, the CDR3 reads TGTGCCAGCAGCTACCACTACGAGCAGTACTTC. It translates to CASSYHYEQYF. The entire variable domain, with the rest obtained from reference TRBV11-1 and TRBJ2-7, is as follows: EAEVAQSPRYKITEKSQAVAFWCDPISGHATLYWYRQILGQGPELLVQFQDESVVDDSQLPKDRFSAERLKGVDSTLKIQPAELGDSAMYLCASSYHYEQYFGPGTRLTVT.